These 20 T cell receptor beta chains share one sample of origin, sequenced in a study of shared clonotypes between healthy human individuals. Sequenced by immunoSEQ multiplex PCR; TCRdb stores in-frame clones only, minus some. The sample has about 2,500,000 clones, around nine tenths seen once; the top ten hold over 0.12%. The sample comprised naive CD4+ T cells sorted from blood. Subset indicated: CD45RA+ positively selected. These receptors all stem from a man aged 18 to 30 in good health.

The V gene is TRBV30, the J gene TRBJ2-3; TRBD2 matches 9 bases. Germline CDR1 GTSNPN, CDR2 SVGIG (reference sequence). There are 15 residues in the CDR3. V was clipped by 2 bases and J by 1 base; unmatched bases: 4. CDR3 loop: CAWSRRGRGTDTQYF. CDR3 DNA: TGTGCCTGGAGTAGACGCGGGAGGGGCACAGATACGCAGTATTTT. Full variable domain (outside the CDR3, taken from reference TRBV30 and TRBJ2-3): SQTIHQWPATLVQPVGSPLSLECTVEGTSNPNLYWYRQAAGRGLQLLFYSVGIGQISSEVPQNLSASRPQDRQFILSSKKLLLSDSGFYLCAWSRRGRGTDTQYFGPGTRLTVL.

This sequence joins TRBV29-1 and TRBJ1-1; the D gene is possibly TRBD1 (5 bases). This CDR3 contains 14 residues. In germline, CDR1 is SQVTM, CDR2 ANQGSEA. The V gene lost 4 bases and the J gene lost 4 bases, with 16 bases spanning the gap. The CDR3, as DNA: TGCAGCGTTGGAAGGCAGGGAAGTTTCACTGAAGCTTTCTTT. It yields the protein CSVGRQGSFTEAFF.

This chain links TRBV4-1 with TRBJ1-5, with a possible D match to TRBD1 (5 bases). Germline V gene sequence: CDR1 MGHRA, CDR2 YSYEKL. The CDR3 covers 15 residues. V was cut by 0 bases and J by 1 base, with 7 bases left in between. This CDR3 is CASSQDWGSNQPQHF. The CDR3 DNA sequence: TGCGCCAGCAGCCAAGACTGGGGGAGCAATCAGCCCCAGCATTTT.

This chain connects TRBV30 to TRBJ2-3, with TRBD2 matching over 9 bases. The CDR3 contains 17 residues. After removal of 2 bases from V and 2 bases from J, the junction contained 11 bases not matched to a gene. The germline V gene has CDR1 GTSNPN and CDR2 SVGIG (reference sequence). The CDR3 DNA reads as TGTGCCTGGAGTACCCTCCGGACTAGCGTATCCACAGATACGCAGTATTTT. Encoded protein: CAWSTLRTSVSTDTQYF.

This clone was recorded once. This chain connects TRBV5-6 to TRBJ1-2, with TRBD1 as a possible D gene (6 bases). Trimming shortened V by 4 bases and J by 6 bases, and 22 bases separated the two germline ends. Germline V gives CDR1 SGHDT, CDR2 YYEEEE. CDR3 length: 16 residues. CDR3 nucleotide sequence: TGTGCCAGCAGCGTAACCGGGACAACTCTATGGGATGGCTACACCTTC. Protein product: CASSVTGTTLWDGYTF.

J is TRBJ2-5 and V is TRBV5-1, with D perhaps TRBD2 (5 bases). Germline CDR1 is SGHRS and CDR2 is YFSETQ. V lost 1 base, J lost 2 bases, and 12 bases lay in between. The CDR3 covers 15 residues. This chain's CDR3 is CASSLSRPGQETQYF. The CDR3, as DNA: TGCGCCAGCAGCTTGAGCCGACCGGGGCAAGAGACCCAGTACTTC.

The rearrangement joins TRBV30 to TRBJ2-3; the match to TRBD2 covers 11 bases. From germline, CDR1 is GTSNPN and CDR2 SVGIG (reference sequence). The CDR3 length is 16 residues. V shed 2 bases, J shed 2 bases, and the junction held 6 bases outside the gene matches. CDR3 bases: TGTGCCTGGAGTTTAGCGGGAGGGGGAACCACAGATACGCAGTATTTT. The encoded protein is CAWSLAGGGTTDTQYF.

V gene TRBV2 combines with J gene TRBJ2-1; TRBD2 matches at 8 bases. After removal of 5 bases from V and 7 bases from J, the junction contained 4 bases not matched to a gene. The germline CDR1 and CDR2 sequences are SNHLY and FYNNEI. The CDR3 has 13 residues. This chain's CDR3 is CASSRSGGNEQFF. The CDR3 bases are TGTGCCAGCAGTAGGAGCGGGGGTAATGAGCAGTTCTTC.

With respect to this clone: The identical CDR3 is also encoded by other nucleotide sequences in the sample. V gene TRBV7-2 combines with J gene TRBJ1-1; maybe TRBD1 (5 bases). This CDR3 has 13 amino acids. Germline assignment: CDR1 SGHTA and CDR2 FQGNSA. Trimming stripped 5 bases from V and 1 base from J, with 8 bases between. CDR3 amino acids: CASSLTGNTEAFF. CDR3 sequence (DNA): TGTGCCAGCAGCCTTACAGGGAACACTGAAGCTTTCTTT.

The V and J genes are TRBV7-9 and TRBJ1-3, with D perhaps TRBD1 (6 bases). Trimming removed 0 bases from V and 3 bases from J, with 9 bases in between. CDR3 length: 15 amino acids. Germline-derived CDR1 and CDR2 are SEHNR and FQNEAQ (reference sequence). CDR3 sequence reads: CASSLAGQLGNTIYF. As DNA, the CDR3 is TGTGCCAGCAGCTTAGCCGGACAGCTTGGAAACACCATATATTTT.

The chain employs TRBV28 and TRBJ2-1, with 9 bases identical to TRBD2. The germline gives CDR1 MDHEN, CDR2 SYDVKM. CDR3 length: 15 residues. The junction had 8 bases not matched to a gene; V was cut back by 1 base and J by 10 bases. The CDR3, as DNA: TGTGCCAGCAGTTTATCGGGGACTAGCTTTGAGGAGCAGTTCTTC. This sequence encodes CASSLSGTSFEEQFF.

The chain has TRBV5-4 and TRBJ1-2; 7 bases agree with TRBD1. This CDR3 contains 13 residues. The germline V gene has CDR1 SGHNT and CDR2 YYREEE (reference sequence). The J segment lost 6 bases and the V segment lost 4 bases, leaving 6 bases of the junction unmatched. The CDR3 is CASSGGQRNGYTF. CDR3 sequence (DNA): TGTGCCAGCAGCGGGGGACAGCGAAATGGCTACACCTTC.

The rearrangement joins TRBV10-3 to TRBJ1-3; D gene unclear. Trimming removed 4 bases at V and 4 bases at J, with 11 bases between. CDR3 length equals 14 residues. Germline-derived CDR1 and CDR2 are ENHRY and SYGVKD. The DNA of the CDR3 is TGTGCCATCAGTGGTGGGGAAGCAGGAAACACCATATATTTT. Protein: CAISGGEAGNTIYF.

This clone was recorded only once. This chain uses TRBV5-4 with TRBJ2-5; no clear D gene. Germline CDR1 SGHNT, CDR2 YYREEE (reference sequence). The CDR3 sequence is 13 residues long. V shed 1 base and J shed 5 bases, with 9 bases lying between them. This chain's CDR3 is CASSLWATETQYF. The CDR3 DNA is TGTGCCAGCAGCTTGTGGGCAACGGAGACCCAGTACTTC.

This rearrangement joins TRBV5-5 to TRBJ2-7, with 7 bases lining up with TRBD1. The CDR3 spans 15 residues. Germline CDR1 and CDR2: SGHKS and YYEKEE (reference sequence). J lost 0 bases, V lost 4 bases, and 7 bases had no gene match. CDR3 protein: CASSRDSLGSYEQYF. CDR3 nucleotide sequence: TGTGCCAGCAGCAGGGACAGTTTGGGCTCCTACGAGCAGTACTTC.

In DNA, the CDR3 is TGCGCCAGCAGTAAGACTAGCGGGCCCAGCTACGAGCAGTACTTC. This gives the protein CASSKTSGPSYEQYF. The rearrangement uses TRBV23-1 and TRBJ2-7, with TRBD2 identical over 10 bases. TRBV23-1 is known as an ORF, though its function is uncertain. CDR3 length equals 15 residues. The junction had 7 bases not matched to a gene; V was cut back by 5 bases and J by 3 bases.

The chain has TRBV11-2 and TRBJ2-1; 9 bases align to TRBD1. This CDR3 spans 13 amino acids. Per the germline V gene, CDR1 is SGHAT and CDR2 is FQNNGV. The ends lost 6 bases at V and 7 bases at J; junction bases unmatched: 4. CDR3 coding DNA: TGTGCCAGCAGGCGGACAGGGGCGAATGAGCAGTTCTTC. The encoded protein is CASRRTGANEQFF.

The chain is built from TRBV19 and TRBJ1-2; D is perhaps TRBD1 (5 bases). With 6 bases removed from V and 1 base from J, the gap between germline ends came to 12 bases. The germline V gene has CDR1 LNHDA and CDR2 SQIVND (reference sequence). The CDR3 totals 14 residues. CDR3 DNA: TGTGCCAGTAGCAACCCGACAGTTAACTATGGCTACACCTTC. Its protein product is CASSNPTVNYGYTF.

This clone is a singleton in its sample. The gene calls are TRBV9 and TRBJ2-5, with a possible D match to TRBD1 (6 bases). Trimming took 0 bases from V and 5 from J, leaving 11 bases between them. The CDR3 has 14 residues. Germline lookup yields CDR1 SGDLS and CDR2 YYNGEE. CDR3 region: CASSVGEGVETQYF. In nucleotides, the CDR3 is TGTGCCAGCAGCGTAGGCGAGGGGGTGGAGACCCAGTACTTC.

The chain couples TRBV7-6 to TRBJ2-5; D unresolved. CDR1 and CDR2 (germline): SGHVS, FNYEAQ. Between the trimmed V and J ends, which lost 3 bases and 3 bases, there was a span of 8 bases. The length of the CDR3 is 13 residues. This chain's CDR3 is CASSLGSKETQYF. The CDR3 DNA reads as TGTGCCAGCAGCTTGGGGTCTAAAGAGACCCAGTACTTC.